Ten or more counts support the clone carrying this TCR beta chain. Its antigen remains unidentified. This entry is derived from a study of T cells after posttransplantation cyclophosphamide. General study points: Later post-transplant blood repertoires were often dominated by donor CD8+ memory clones. Tissue-infiltrating T cells from skin or gut overlapped little with blood T cells. After PTCy, TRB diversity resembled that of CNI/methotrexate controls.

Sequencing was performed with immunoSEQ multiplex PCR; in TCRdb, only in-frame clones are kept and a portion is missing. This sample comprises about 12,000 clones, none seen once only. On the day of bone marrow donation, the related graft donor provided peripheral blood. Sequencing used PBMCs. This TCR came from a woman in her forties in good health, CMV-negative, and a related stem cell transplant donor.

CDR3 in DNA: TGTGCCAGTAGTATAGGCCAAGGGGGTGGTCAGCCCCAGCATTTT. Encoded protein: CASSIGQGGGQPQHF. The chain is built from TRBV19 and TRBJ1-5; D possibly corresponds to TRBD1 (6 bases). The germline V and J ends were trimmed by 1 base and 6 bases, with 13 bases remaining between them. The CDR3 has 15 amino acids. CDR1 is LNHDA, CDR2 SQIVND, per germline (reference sequence).